A selection of T cell receptor beta chains follows, all from one sample in a study of graft-versus-host responses after intestinal transplantation. Only in-frame clones appear in the TCRdb table, and some are missing; sequencing was by immunoSEQ multiplex PCR. The table lists some 8,200 clones, roughly 92% of them singletons. The sequencing here drew on PBMCs, taken 30 to 33 days after intestinal transplant. The receptors here all came from a human patient who received an intestinal transplant, so some T cells may come from the graft donor. CDR3s include the opening cysteine and the closing phenylalanine or tryptophan. A D gene is named only where the DNA matches it firmly. Clone size, where shown, is once, few, many, or a class for clones that have expanded.

d_call: TRBD1; j_call: TRBJ1-1; clone_size: NA; v_call: TRBV5-6; cdr3_aa: CASRNTGTVNTEAFF; cdr3_nt: TGTGCCAGCAGAAATACCGGGACAGTGAACACTGAAGCTTTCTTT
d_call: NA; j_call: TRBJ2-7; clone_size: NA; v_call: TRBV14; cdr3_aa: CASSLLPGGYEQYF; cdr3_nt: TGTGCCAGCAGCCTTTTACCCGGGGGCTACGAGCAGTACTTC
d_call: TRBD1; j_call: TRBJ1-2; clone_size: NA; v_call: TRBV10-3; cdr3_aa: CAGSGSGQKLNYGYTF; cdr3_nt: TGTGCCGGGTCGGGCTCGGGACAGAAACTTAACTATGGCTACACCTTC
d_call: NA; j_call: TRBJ2-3; clone_size: once; v_call: TRBV6-1; cdr3_aa: CASSTTGTGTDTQYF; cdr3_nt: TGTGCCAGCAGTACGACAGGAACCGGCACAGATACGCAGTATTTT
d_call: TRBD1; j_call: TRBJ1-1; clone_size: NA; v_call: TRBV15; cdr3_aa: CATSPESQGAVGEAFF; cdr3_nt: TGTGCCACCAGCCCAGAATCACAGGGGGCAGTAGGGGAAGCTTTCTTT
d_call: NA; j_call: TRBJ1-3; clone_size: NA; v_call: TRBV11-2; cdr3_aa: CASSLGNTIYF; cdr3_nt: TGTGCCAGCAGCTTAGGAAACACCATATATTTT
d_call: NA; j_call: TRBJ1-3; clone_size: NA; v_call: TRBV11-2; cdr3_aa: CASSLFYGNTIYF; cdr3_nt: TGTGCCAGCAGCTTATTTTACGGAAACACCATATATTTT
d_call: NA; j_call: TRBJ2-3; clone_size: NA; v_call: TRBV2; cdr3_aa: CASSAFKVSPSTDTQYF; cdr3_nt: TGTGCCAGCAGCGCCTTTAAGGTCAGCCCTAGCACAGATACGCAGTATTTT
d_call: NA; j_call: TRBJ2-5; clone_size: NA; v_call: TRBV9; cdr3_aa: CASSVGGPQETQYF; cdr3_nt: TGTGCCAGCAGCGTAGGTGGGCCACAAGAGACCCAGTACTTC
d_call: NA; j_call: TRBJ1-1; clone_size: NA; v_call: TRBV5-1; cdr3_aa: CASSLERQGNTEAFF; cdr3_nt: TGCGCCAGCAGCTTGGAGCGTCAGGGGAACACTGAAGCTTTCTTT
d_call: TRBD1; j_call: TRBJ1-2; clone_size: NA; v_call: TRBV29-1; cdr3_aa: CSVESQGEGYTF; cdr3_nt: TGCAGCGTTGAGTCGCAGGGGGAGGGCTACACCTTC
d_call: NA; j_call: TRBJ2-5; clone_size: NA; v_call: TRBV5-4; cdr3_aa: CASSRKGGKETQYF; cdr3_nt: TGTGCCAGCAGCCGCAAGGGGGGTAAAGAGACCCAGTACTTC
d_call: NA; j_call: TRBJ2-4; clone_size: NA; v_call: TRBV4-1; cdr3_aa: CASSQDRQLNIQYF; cdr3_nt: TGCGCCAGCAGCCAAGATCGACAGCTAAACATTCAGTACTTC
d_call: NA; j_call: TRBJ1-1; clone_size: NA; v_call: TRBV25-1; cdr3_aa: CASSEGNTEAFF; cdr3_nt: TGTGCCAGCAGTGAAGGGAACACTGAAGCTTTCTTT
d_call: NA; j_call: TRBJ2-7; clone_size: NA; v_call: TRBV7-9; cdr3_aa: CASSADVSSYEQYF; cdr3_nt: TGTGCCAGCAGCGCCGACGTAAGCTCCTACGAGCAGTACTTC
d_call: NA; j_call: TRBJ2-7; clone_size: NA; v_call: TRBV7-9; cdr3_aa: CASSPKRAGWDEQYF; cdr3_nt: TGTGCCAGCAGCCCTAAAAGGGCGGGTTGGGACGAGCAGTACTTC
d_call: NA; j_call: TRBJ2-2; clone_size: NA; v_call: TRBV20-1; cdr3_aa: CSAREEGELFF; cdr3_nt: TGCAGTGCTAGGGAAGAAGGGGAGCTGTTTTTT
d_call: NA; j_call: TRBJ2-7; clone_size: NA; v_call: TRBV9; cdr3_aa: CASSVEGLNYEQYF; cdr3_nt: TGTGCCAGCAGTGTTGAGGGACTCAACTACGAGCAGTACTTC
d_call: NA; j_call: TRBJ1-4; clone_size: NA; v_call: TRBV21-1; cdr3_aa: CASLLVTEKLFF; cdr3_nt: TGTGCCAGCCTCCTGGTAACTGAAAAACTGTTTTTT
d_call: NA; j_call: TRBJ2-7; clone_size: NA; v_call: TRBV9; cdr3_aa: CASSVGRKLPIYEQYF; cdr3_nt: TGTGCCAGCAGCGTAGGCCGCAAATTACCCATCTACGAGCAGTACTTC
d_call: TRBD2; j_call: TRBJ2-3; clone_size: NA; v_call: TRBV14; cdr3_aa: CASSQGATAGDPDTQYF; cdr3_nt: TGTGCCAGCAGCCAAGGGGCAACAGCGGGGGATCCAGATACGCAGTATTTT